This entry lists 4 T cell receptor beta chains sequenced from one sample in a study of blood T cell repertoires in COVID-19. Method: immunoSEQ multiplex PCR; TCRdb's copy keeps in-frame clones and lacks some. The sample lists about 410,000 clones, just over 85% occurring once. The sample consisted of peripheral blood. All receptors come from a woman in her 30s with active or convalescent COVID-19.

The V and J genes are TRBV4-1 and TRBJ1-2; 10 nucleotides line up with TRBD1. V shed 8 bases, J shed 4 bases, and the junction held 13 bases outside the gene matches. Looked up from germline, CDR1 is MGHRA and CDR2 is YSYEKL. This CDR3 region has 16 residues. CDR3 coding DNA: TGCGCCAGCCGAACCGGGACAGGGGACACTCTCTATGGCTACACCTTC. Translation: CASRTGTGDTLYGYTF.

This clone was recorded only once. The sample has other DNA sequences that encode this CDR3 too. This rearrangement joins TRBV11-2 to TRBJ2-3, with D uncertain. Germline CDR1 reads SGHAT; CDR2 reads FQNNGV. This CDR3 has 11 residues. V lost 4 bases to trimming and J lost 6 bases, with 5 bases between them. CDR3 in DNA: TGTGCCAGCAGCTCTGTGGATACGCAGTATTTT. Its protein product is CASSSVDTQYF.

This sequence joins TRBV5-6 and TRBJ1-1, with D tentatively TRBD1 (6 bases). The germline V gene encodes CDR1 SGHDT and CDR2 YYEEEE. Deletions cut 2 bases from V and 2 bases from J, with 10 bases between. The CDR3 extends over 14 amino acids. CDR3 sequence (DNA): TGTGCCAGCAGCTTACAGGGTCGCAACACTGAAGCTTTCTTT. This translates into CASSLQGRNTEAFF.

The chain has TRBV4-2 and TRBJ2-4; D is possibly TRBD2 (5 bases). V was shortened by 0 bases and J by 5 bases, with 11 bases between the two germline ends. CDR1 and CDR2 (germline): LGHNA, YNFKEQ. This CDR3 is built from 15 residues. This CDR3 reads CASSQDRVGENIQYF. The DNA for the CDR3 is TGTGCCAGCAGCCAAGATCGGGTGGGAGAAAACATTCAGTACTTC.